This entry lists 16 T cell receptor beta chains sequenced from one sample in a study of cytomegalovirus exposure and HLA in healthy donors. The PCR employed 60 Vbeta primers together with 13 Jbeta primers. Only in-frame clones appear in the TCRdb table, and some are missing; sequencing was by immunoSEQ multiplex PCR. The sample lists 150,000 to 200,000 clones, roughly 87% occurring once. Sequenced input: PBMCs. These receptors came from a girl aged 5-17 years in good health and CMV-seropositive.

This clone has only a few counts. The CDR3 sequence is CASSPSTDTQYF. CDR3 in DNA: TGTGCCAGCAGCCCTAGCACAGATACGCAGTATTTT. This rearrangement joins TRBV5-4 to TRBJ2-3; D gene uncertain. The V gene's germline CDR1 is SGHNT and CDR2 YYREEE (reference sequence). The germline V and J ends were trimmed by 4 bases and 0 bases, with 3 bases remaining between them. The CDR3 contains 12 residues.

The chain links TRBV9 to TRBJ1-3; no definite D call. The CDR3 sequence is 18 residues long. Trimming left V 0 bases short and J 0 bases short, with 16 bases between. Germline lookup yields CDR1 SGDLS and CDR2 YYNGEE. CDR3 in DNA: TGTGCCAGCAGCGTAGATCCCCCCAGTACTATCTCTGGAAACACCATATATTTT. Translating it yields CASSVDPPSTISGNTIYF.

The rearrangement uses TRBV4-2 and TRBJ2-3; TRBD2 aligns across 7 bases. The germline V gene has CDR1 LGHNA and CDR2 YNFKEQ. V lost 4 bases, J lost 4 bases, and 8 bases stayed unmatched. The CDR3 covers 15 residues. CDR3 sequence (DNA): TGTGCCAGCAGCCTAGCGGCCGGGAGGCCAGATACGCAGTATTTT. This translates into CASSLAAGRPDTQYF.

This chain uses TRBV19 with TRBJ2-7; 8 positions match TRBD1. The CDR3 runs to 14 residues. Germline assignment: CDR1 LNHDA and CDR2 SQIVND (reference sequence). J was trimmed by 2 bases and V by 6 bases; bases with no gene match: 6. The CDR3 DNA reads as TGTGCCAGTAGAAAAGGACAGGGCCCCTACGAGCAGTACTTC. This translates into CASRKGQGPYEQYF.

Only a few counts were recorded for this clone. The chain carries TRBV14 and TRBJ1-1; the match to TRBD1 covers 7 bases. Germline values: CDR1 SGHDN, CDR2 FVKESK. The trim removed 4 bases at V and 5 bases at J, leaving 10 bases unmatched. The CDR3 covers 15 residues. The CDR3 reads CASSPTTGVGTEAFF. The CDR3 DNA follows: TGTGCCAGCAGCCCAACCACAGGGGTAGGGACTGAAGCTTTCTTT.

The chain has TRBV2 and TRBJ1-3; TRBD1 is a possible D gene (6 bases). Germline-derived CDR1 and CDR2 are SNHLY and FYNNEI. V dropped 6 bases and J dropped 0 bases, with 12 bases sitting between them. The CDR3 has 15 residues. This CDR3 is CASRILDSSGNTIYF. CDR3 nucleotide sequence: TGTGCCAGCAGAATCTTGGACAGCTCTGGAAACACCATATATTTT.

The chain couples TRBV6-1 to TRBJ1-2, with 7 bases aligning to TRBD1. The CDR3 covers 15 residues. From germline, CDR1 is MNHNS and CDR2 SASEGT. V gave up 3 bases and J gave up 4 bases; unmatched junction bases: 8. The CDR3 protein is CASSEATGSLYGYTF. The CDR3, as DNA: TGTGCCAGCAGTGAGGCGACAGGGAGCCTCTATGGCTACACCTTC.

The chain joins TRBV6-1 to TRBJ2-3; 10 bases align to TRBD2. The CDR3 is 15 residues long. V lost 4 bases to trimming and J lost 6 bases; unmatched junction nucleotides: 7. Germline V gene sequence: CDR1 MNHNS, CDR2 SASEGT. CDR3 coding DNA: TGTGCCAGCAGTGTGGGAGCGGGAGGGCGCGATACGCAGTATTTT. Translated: CASSVGAGGRDTQYF.

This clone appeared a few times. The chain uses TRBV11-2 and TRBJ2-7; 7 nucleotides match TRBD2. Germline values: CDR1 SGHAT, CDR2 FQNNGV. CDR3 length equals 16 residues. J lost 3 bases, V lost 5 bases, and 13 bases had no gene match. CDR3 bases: TGTGCCAGCAGCCCCCTTGGCAGGACTAGTGGCTACGAGCAGTACTTC. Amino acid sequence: CASSPLGRTSGYEQYF.

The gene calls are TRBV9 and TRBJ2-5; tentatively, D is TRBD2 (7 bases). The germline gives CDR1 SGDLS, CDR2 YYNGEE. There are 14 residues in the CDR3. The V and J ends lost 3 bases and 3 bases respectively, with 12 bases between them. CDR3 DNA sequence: TGTGCCAGCAGCGGAGGGGGGACTAAAGAGACCCAGTACTTC. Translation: CASSGGGTKETQYF.

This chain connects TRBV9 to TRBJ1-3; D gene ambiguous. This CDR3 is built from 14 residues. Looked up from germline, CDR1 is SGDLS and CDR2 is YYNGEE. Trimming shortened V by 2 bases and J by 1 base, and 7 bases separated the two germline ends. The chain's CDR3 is CASSVQSSGNTIYF. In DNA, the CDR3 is TGTGCCAGCAGCGTGCAGTCTTCTGGAAACACCATATATTTT.

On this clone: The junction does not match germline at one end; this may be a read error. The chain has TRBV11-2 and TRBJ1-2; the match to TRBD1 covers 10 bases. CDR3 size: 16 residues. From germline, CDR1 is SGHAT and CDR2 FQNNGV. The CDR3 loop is CASSSGQGSSIYGHTF. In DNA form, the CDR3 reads TGTGCCAGCAGCTCGGGACAGGGGTCCTCGATTTATGGCCACACCTTC.

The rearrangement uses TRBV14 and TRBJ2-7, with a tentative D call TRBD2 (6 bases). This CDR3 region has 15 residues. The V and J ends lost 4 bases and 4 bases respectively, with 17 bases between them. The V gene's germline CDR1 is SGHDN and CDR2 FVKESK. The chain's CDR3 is CASSLIPVAVYEQYF. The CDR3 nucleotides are TGTGCCAGCAGCCTAATCCCGGTAGCGGTTTACGAGCAGTACTTC.

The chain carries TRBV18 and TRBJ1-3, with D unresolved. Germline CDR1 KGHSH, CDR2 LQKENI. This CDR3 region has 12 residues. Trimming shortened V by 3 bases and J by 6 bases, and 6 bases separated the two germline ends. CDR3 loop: CASSPAANTIYF. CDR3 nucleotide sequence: TGTGCCAGCTCACCGGCCGCAAACACCATATATTTT. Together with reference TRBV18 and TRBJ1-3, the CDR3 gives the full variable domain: NAGVMQNPRHLVRRRGQEARLRCSPMKGHSHVYWYRQLPEEGLKFMVYLQKENIIDESGMPKERFSAEFPKEGPSILRIQQVVRGDSAAYFCASSPAANTIYFGEGSWLTVV.

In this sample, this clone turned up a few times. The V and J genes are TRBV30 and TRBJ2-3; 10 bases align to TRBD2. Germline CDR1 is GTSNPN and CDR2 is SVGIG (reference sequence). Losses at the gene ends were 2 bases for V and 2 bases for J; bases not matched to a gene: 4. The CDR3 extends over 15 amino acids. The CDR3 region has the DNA TGTGCCTGGAGTCAAGGACTAGCGGACACAGATACGCAGTATTTT. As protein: CAWSQGLADTDTQYF.

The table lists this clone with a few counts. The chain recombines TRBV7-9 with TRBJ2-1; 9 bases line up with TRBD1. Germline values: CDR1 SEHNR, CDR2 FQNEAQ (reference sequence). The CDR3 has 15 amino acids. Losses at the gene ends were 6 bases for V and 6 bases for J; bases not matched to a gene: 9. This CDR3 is CASRLGGQGSNEQFF. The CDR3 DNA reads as TGTGCCAGCAGACTAGGGGGACAGGGTTCCAATGAGCAGTTCTTC.